Following are 8 T cell receptor beta chains from one sample sequenced in a study of Graves' ophthalmopathy and Graves' hyperthyroidism. Using RNA transcripts, the TCR beta CDR3 regions were amplified. First-round RT-PCR with HTBI primers preceded a second-round multiplex PCR. TCRdb re-derived calls from the multiplex PCR reads in MiXCR, one entry per CDR3 protein. Altogether 650,000 to 900,000 distinct CDR3 sequences are present, around 40% being singletons, with the ten largest covering 44%. What was sequenced was peripheral blood. Receptor source: an adult man with Graves' ophthalmopathy.

As to this clonotype: Since the CDR3 does not end with the conserved phenylalanine or tryptophan, this likely comes from a read error. The limits of the CDR3 on the DNA are not certain, so only TCRdb's listed CDR3 is given. V and J are TRBV19 and TRBJ1-4; the D call TRBD1 from the table was never checked on the DNA. The CDR3 region is 8 residues in length, termini included. CDR1 and CDR2 (germline): LNHDA, SQIVND (reference sequence). The CDR3 region is CASKGGQG.

Many counts were recorded for this clonotype. This rearrangement joins TRBV10-2 to TRBJ2-7; TRBD2 matches 8 bases. This CDR3 is 15 amino acids long. Germline V gene data show CDR1 as WSHSY and CDR2 as SAAADI. Unmatched junction bases numbered 7, after V lost 3 bases and J lost 3 bases. The DNA for the CDR3 is TGCGCCAGCAGTGAAGGACTAGCTGTCGTCTACGAGCAGTACTTC. Translating gives CASSEGLAVVYEQYF.

Concerning this clonotype: Germline and junction disagree at one end, which may indicate a read error. The V call is TRBV28, the J call TRBJ1-2; maybe TRBD1 (6 bases). CDR3 size: 12 residues. CDR1 is MDHEN and CDR2 is SYDVKM in the germline V gene. The CDR3 spells CARSLGGFGYTF. The CDR3 DNA sequence: TGTGCCCGCAGCTTAGGGGGGTTTGGCTACACCTTC.

About this clonotype: A much more abundant neighbour one base away suggests this may be a read error. The V gene is TRBV24-1, the J gene TRBJ2-2; 7 positions agree with TRBD1. The CDR3 length is 14 residues. CDR1 is KGHDR, CDR2 SFDVKD, per germline. V gave up 6 bases and J gave up 1 base; unmatched junction bases: 1. The chain's CDR3 is CATSRDRNTGELFF. Here the CDR3 DNA reads TGTGCCACCAGTAGGGACAGGAACACCGGGGAGCTGTTTTTT.

A few counts support this clonotype. The CDR3 nucleotides read TGTGCCAGTGGGACAGGTCCGGAAAATTCACCCCTCCACTTT. This sequence encodes CASGTGPENSPLHF. The J gene is TRBJ1-6, the V gene TRBV10-3, with 8 nucleotides matching TRBD1. The CDR3 consists of 14 residues. Germline V gene data show CDR1 as ENHRY and CDR2 as SYGVKD. The junction had 9 bases not matched to a gene; V was cut back by 10 bases and J by 7 bases.

Comments on this clonotype: A read error may be the cause here, since a much bigger clone is one base away. The chain uses TRBV19 and TRBJ1-4, with TRBD1 identical over 8 bases. There are 13 residues in the CDR3. The V segment lost 10 bases and the J segment 10 bases; nucleotides outside the gene matches: 11. Germline values: CDR1 LNHDA, CDR2 SQIVND (reference sequence). The CDR3 DNA reads as TGTGCCACCACGGACAGGGTGAGCGGAAAACTGTTTTTT. Its protein product is CATTDRVSGKLFF.

The table lists this clonotype with a few counts. In DNA form, the CDR3 reads TGTGCCAGCAGCCAAATGTCTTACACTATGAACACTGAAGCTTTCTTT. It specifies CASSQMSYTMNTEAFF. V is TRBV12-3 or TRBV12-4 and J is TRBJ1-1; no definite D call. V lost 6 bases to trimming and J lost 0 bases, with 17 bases between them. The length of the CDR3 is 16 residues.

This chain joins TRBV7-6 and TRBJ2-2, with 10 bases fitting TRBD1. CDR3 length: 16 residues. Germline assignment: CDR1 SGHVS and CDR2 FNYEAQ. V lost 5 bases, J lost 3 bases, and 6 bases stayed unmatched. CDR3 in amino acids: CASSVEGQGDTGELFF. The CDR3 bases are TGTGCCAGCAGCGTTGAAGGACAGGGGGACACCGGGGAGCTGTTTTTT.